These 7 T cell receptor beta chains were all obtained from the same sample, sequenced in a study of shared clonotypes between healthy human individuals. Profiling relied on immunoSEQ multiplex PCR, and the TCRdb table lists in-frame clones only, not all of them. The table shows 950,000 to 1,100,000 clones, with about 76% occurring only once. Sequences were obtained from memory CD4+ T cells sorted from blood. Subset here: CD45RA-negative fraction. The receptors derive from a man aged 18 to 35 in good health.

The V gene is TRBV7-6, the J gene TRBJ2-5; TRBD2 agrees at 12 bases. CDR1 SGHVS and CDR2 FNYEAQ come from the germline V gene. After removal of 5 bases from V and 5 bases from J, the junction contained 9 bases not matched to a gene. There are 16 residues in the CDR3. CDR3 DNA: TGTGCCAGCAGCCTAGGACTAGCGGGAACCTGGGAGACCCAGTACTTC. Translating it yields CASSLGLAGTWETQYF.

Points on this clone: It differs at one base from a far larger clone, so likely a read error. J is TRBJ2-2 and V is TRBV5-1, with 8 bases fitting TRBD2. J was trimmed by 4 bases and V by 0 bases; bases with no gene match: 2. The CDR3 extends over 15 amino acids. Germline CDR1 and CDR2: SGHRS and YFSETQ. CDR3 in amino acids: CASSLAGGATGELFF. DNA of the CDR3: TGCGCCAGCAGCTTGGCCGGGGGGGCCACCGGGGAGCTGTTTTTT.

This clone was counted between two and nine times. V and J are TRBV2 and TRBJ2-5; 9 nucleotides align to TRBD1. The CDR3 has 14 residues. CDR1 is SNHLY, CDR2 FYNNEI, per germline. Germline trimming cut 3 bases from V and 2 bases from J; bases unmatched to any gene: 1. The CDR3 DNA sequence: TGTGCCAGCAGTGAGGACAGGGGACAAGAGACCCAGTACTTC. Encoded protein: CASSEDRGQETQYF.

The table lists this clone with many counts. V and J are TRBV6-5 and TRBJ1-3, with D possibly being TRBD1 (6 bases). Germline V gene data show CDR1 as MNHEY and CDR2 as SVGAGI. The CDR3 is made up of 15 amino acids. V lost 6 bases to trimming and J lost 0 bases, with 12 bases between them. CDR3 DNA: TGTGCCAGCAGCCGACAGGCCTCCTCTGGAAACACCATATATTTT. Its translation: CASSRQASSGNTIYF.

In this sample, this clone turned up once. This chain connects TRBV27 to TRBJ2-3; D is unclear. Trimming pared 3 bases from V and 3 bases from J, leaving 10 bases between. The CDR3 is made up of 14 amino acids. Germline assignment: CDR1 MNHEY and CDR2 SMNVEV (reference sequence). CDR3 in DNA: TGTGCCAGCAGTTTTTGGCAGAGGACAGATACGCAGTATTTT. Residues: CASSFWQRTDTQYF.

This clone was seen a few times. The chain uses TRBV19 and TRBJ2-7; TRBD2 matches at 7 bases. The CDR3 length is 13 residues. Germline values: CDR1 LNHDA, CDR2 SQIVND (reference sequence). The ends lost 4 bases at V and 3 bases at J; junction bases unmatched: 3. The CDR3 DNA reads as TGTGCCAGTAGTAGCGGGAGACTCTACGAGCAGTACTTC. Translating gives CASSSGRLYEQYF.

This clone was picked up one time. Other DNA sequences of this sample code for an identical CDR3. The CDR3 bases are TGTGCCTGGAGTACCCGGACAGGGGGCTGGTCTTCTGGCTACGAGCAGTACTTC. Its protein product is CAWSTRTGGWSSGYEQYF. The V call is TRBV30, the J call TRBJ2-7; TRBD1 agrees at 11 bases. CDR1 GTSNPN and CDR2 SVGIG come from the germline V gene (reference sequence). The CDR3 totals 18 residues. V gave up 2 bases and J gave up 3 bases; unmatched junction bases: 15.